This entry is about one T cell receptor beta chain. Germline loops: CDR1 SGHNT, CDR2 YYREEE (reference sequence). The CDR3 runs to 17 residues. Trimming removed 4 bases at V and 7 bases at J, with 27 bases between. At cycle 4 day 1, cycle 7 day 1, and baseline, blood was sampled. The sample belongs to a study of OX40 agonist ivuxolimab in advanced cancers. Study-level information: Patients got intravenous ivuxolimab at 0.01 to 10 mg/kg every 2 weeks.

The assay was immunoSEQ multiplex PCR, and TCRdb's table has in-frame clones only and misses some. The sample lists 70,000 to 75,000 clones, around four fifths occurring once. The V gene is TRBV5-4, the J gene TRBJ2-7, with D possibly matching TRBD1 (6 bases). The origin of this receptor is an adult with an advanced solid tumor such as melanoma, head and neck, liver or kidney cancer. The input for sequencing was CD4+ or CD8+ T cells sorted from blood, taken in a trial of the OX40 agonist ivuxolimab. For the CDR3, the DNA is TGTGCCAGCAGCCCGCCTCCGGGACACCCTACCTTAAGGGAGCAGTACTTC. Residues: CASSPPPGHPTLREQYF. The whole variable domain, filled in from reference TRBV5-4 and TRBJ2-7, reads ETGVTQSPTHLIKTRGQQVTLRCSSQSGHNTVSWYQQALGQGPQFIFQYYREEENGRGNFPPRFSGLQFPNYSSELNVNALELDDSALYLCASSPPPGHPTLREQYFGPGTRLTVT.